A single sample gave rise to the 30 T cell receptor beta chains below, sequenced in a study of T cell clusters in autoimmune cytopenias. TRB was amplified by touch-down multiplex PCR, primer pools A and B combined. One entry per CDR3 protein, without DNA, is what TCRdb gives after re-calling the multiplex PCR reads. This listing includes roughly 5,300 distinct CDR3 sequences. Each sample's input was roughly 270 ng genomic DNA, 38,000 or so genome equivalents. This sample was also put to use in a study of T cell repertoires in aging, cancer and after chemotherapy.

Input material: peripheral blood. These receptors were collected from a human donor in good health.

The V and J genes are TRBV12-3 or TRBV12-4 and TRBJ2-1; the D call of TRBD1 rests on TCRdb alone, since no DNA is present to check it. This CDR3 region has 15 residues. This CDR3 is CASRLAGGNYNEQFF.

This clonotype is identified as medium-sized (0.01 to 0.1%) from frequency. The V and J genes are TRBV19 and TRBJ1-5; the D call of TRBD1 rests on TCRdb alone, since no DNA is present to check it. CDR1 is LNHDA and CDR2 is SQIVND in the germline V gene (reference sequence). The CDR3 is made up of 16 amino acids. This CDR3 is CASSTDRDGGNQPQHF.

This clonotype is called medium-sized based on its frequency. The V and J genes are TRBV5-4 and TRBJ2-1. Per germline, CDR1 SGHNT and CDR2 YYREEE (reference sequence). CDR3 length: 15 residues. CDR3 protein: CASSLDGSYYNEQFF.

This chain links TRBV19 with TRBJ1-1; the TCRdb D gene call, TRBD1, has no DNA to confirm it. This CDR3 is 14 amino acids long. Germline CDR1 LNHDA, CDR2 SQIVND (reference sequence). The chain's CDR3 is CASTLIQGRTEAFF.

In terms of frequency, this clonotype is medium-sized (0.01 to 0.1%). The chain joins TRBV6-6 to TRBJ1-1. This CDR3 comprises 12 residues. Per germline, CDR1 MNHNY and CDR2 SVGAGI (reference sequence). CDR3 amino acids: CASVAGGDEAFF.

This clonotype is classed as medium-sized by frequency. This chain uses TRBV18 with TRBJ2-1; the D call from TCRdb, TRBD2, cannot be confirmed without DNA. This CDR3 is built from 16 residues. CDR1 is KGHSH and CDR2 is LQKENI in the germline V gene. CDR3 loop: CASSPPLAGSYNEQFF.

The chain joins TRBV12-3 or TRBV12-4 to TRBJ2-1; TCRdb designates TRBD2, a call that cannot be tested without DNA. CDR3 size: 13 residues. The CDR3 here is CASSLREFNEQFF.

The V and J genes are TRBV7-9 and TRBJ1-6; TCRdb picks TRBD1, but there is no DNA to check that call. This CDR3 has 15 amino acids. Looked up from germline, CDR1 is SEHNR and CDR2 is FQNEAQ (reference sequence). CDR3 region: CASRGASSYNSPLHF.

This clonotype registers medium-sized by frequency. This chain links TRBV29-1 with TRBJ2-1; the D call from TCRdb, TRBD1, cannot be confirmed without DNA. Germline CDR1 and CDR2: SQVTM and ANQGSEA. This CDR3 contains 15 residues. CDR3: CSAENRDRGYNEQFF.

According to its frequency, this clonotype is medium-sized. CDR3 sequence: CASSAQKIEGYTF. The V and J genes are TRBV6-1 and TRBJ1-2. Germline V lookup: CDR1 MNHNS, CDR2 SASEGT. The CDR3 covers 13 residues.

This chain's CDR3 is CASSREGLQLTDTQYF. V and J are TRBV27 and TRBJ2-3; TCRdb's D call of TRBD2 is untestable without DNA. This CDR3 is 16 amino acids long. CDR1 and CDR2 from the germline V gene are MNHEY and SMNVEV (reference sequence).

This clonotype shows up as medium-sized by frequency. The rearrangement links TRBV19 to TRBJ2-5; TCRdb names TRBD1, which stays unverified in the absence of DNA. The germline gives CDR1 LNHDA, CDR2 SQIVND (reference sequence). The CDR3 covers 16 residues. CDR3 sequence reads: CASSSRGGGGIETQYF.

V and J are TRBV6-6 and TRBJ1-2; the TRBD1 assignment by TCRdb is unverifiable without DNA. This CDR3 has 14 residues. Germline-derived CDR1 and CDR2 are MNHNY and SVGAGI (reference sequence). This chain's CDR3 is CASSYLQDIYGYTF.

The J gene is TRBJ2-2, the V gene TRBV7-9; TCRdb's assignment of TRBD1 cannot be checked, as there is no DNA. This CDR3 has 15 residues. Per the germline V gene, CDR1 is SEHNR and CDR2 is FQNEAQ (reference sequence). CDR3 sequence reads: CASSAGGQTTGELFF.

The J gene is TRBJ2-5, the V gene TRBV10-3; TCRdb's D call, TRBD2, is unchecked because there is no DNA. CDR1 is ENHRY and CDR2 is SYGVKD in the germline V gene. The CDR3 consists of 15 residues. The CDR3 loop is CAISANSGVEETQYF.

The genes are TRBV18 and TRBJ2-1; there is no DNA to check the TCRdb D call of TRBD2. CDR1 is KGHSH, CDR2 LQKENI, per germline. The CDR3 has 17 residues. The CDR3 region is CASSPLLAGGPRNEQFF.

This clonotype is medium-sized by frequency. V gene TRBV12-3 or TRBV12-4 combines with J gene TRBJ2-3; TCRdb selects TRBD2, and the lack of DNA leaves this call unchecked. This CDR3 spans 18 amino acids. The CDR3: CASSPGTSGGTFRDTQYF.

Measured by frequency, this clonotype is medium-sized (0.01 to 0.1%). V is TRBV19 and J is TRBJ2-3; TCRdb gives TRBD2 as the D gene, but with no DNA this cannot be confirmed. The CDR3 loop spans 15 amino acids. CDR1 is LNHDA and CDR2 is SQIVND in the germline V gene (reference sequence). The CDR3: CASSYLAENTDTQYF. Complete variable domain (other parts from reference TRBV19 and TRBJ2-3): DGGITQSPKYLFRKEGQNVTLSCEQNLNHDAMYWYRQDPGQGLRLIYYSQIVNDFQKGDIAEGYSVSREKKESFPLTVTSAQKNPTAFYLCASSYLAENTDTQYFGPGTRLTVL.

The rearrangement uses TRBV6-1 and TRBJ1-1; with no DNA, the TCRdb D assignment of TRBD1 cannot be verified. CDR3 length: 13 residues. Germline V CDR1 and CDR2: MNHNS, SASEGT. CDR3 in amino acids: CATRQDGDTEAFF.

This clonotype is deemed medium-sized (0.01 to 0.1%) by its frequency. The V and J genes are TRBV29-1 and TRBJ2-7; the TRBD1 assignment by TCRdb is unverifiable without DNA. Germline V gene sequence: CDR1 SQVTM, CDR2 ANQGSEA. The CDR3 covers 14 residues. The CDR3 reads CSVVGGKRASEQYF.

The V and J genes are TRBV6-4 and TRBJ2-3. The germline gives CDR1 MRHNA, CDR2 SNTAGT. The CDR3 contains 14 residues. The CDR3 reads CASSDTDRSDTQYF.

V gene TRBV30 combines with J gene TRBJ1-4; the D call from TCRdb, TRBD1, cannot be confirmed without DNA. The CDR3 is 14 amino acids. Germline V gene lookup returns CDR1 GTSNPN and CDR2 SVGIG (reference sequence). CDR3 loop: CAWRGTGTNEKLFF.

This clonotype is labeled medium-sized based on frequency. The CDR3 loop reads CAWRRGTQTQYF. The chain links TRBV30 to TRBJ2-3; TCRdb picks TRBD2, but there is no DNA to check that call. The CDR3 spans 12 residues. The germline V gene encodes CDR1 GTSNPN and CDR2 SVGIG (reference sequence).

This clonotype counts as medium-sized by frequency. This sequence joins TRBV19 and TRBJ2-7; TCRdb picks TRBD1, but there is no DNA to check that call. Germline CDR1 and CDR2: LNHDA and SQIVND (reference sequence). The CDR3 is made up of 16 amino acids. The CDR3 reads CASSIVGTGRSYEQYF.

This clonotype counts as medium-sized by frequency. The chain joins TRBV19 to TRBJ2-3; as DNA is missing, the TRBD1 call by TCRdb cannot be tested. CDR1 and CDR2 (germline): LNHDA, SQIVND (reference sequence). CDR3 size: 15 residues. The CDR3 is CASSIIGGARDTQYF.

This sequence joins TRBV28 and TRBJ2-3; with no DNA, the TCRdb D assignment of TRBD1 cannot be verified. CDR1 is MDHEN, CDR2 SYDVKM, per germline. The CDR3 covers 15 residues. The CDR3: CASSTRQGWTDTQYF.

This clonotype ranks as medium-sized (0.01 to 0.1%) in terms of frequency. The CDR3 here is CASSIITGAIYEQYF. This chain joins TRBV19 and TRBJ2-7; the TCRdb call, TRBD1, lacks DNA for checking. CDR3 length: 15 amino acids. The V gene's germline CDR1 is LNHDA and CDR2 SQIVND (reference sequence).

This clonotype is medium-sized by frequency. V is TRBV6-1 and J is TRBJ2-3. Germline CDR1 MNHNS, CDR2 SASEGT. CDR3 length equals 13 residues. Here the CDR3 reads CASRTHSTDTQYF.

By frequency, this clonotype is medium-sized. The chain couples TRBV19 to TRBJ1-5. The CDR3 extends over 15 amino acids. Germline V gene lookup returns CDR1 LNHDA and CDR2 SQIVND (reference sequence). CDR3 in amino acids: CASSIVRTADQPQHF.

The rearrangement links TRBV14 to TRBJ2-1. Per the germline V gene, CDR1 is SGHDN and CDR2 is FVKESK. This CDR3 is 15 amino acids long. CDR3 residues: CASRPDRGSYNEQFF.